This TCR beta chain was observed in a study of memory CD4+ T cells and cytomegalovirus serostatus. The sort gate was single viable CD3+CD4+CD8-CD45RO+ cells for memory CD4+ T cells. TCRdb's copy holds only in-frame clones and misses some; the assay was immunoSEQ multiplex PCR. The sample lists over 75,000 clones, under 90% occurring once. Specimen: memory CD4+ T cells from blood. The clonotype comes from an adult in good health and CMV-seropositive.

CDR3 sequence: CASSQRLGDTQYF. The CDR3 DNA sequence: TGTGCCAGCAGCCAACGCCTGGGAGATACGCAGTATTTT. The chain uses TRBV4-2 and TRBJ2-3; D call uncertain. Between the trimmed V and J ends, which lost 2 bases and 5 bases, there was a span of 8 bases. The CDR3 sequence is 13 residues long. Germline values: CDR1 LGHNA, CDR2 YNFKEQ.